A selection of T cell receptor beta chains follows, all from one sample in a study of T cell repertoires in cytomegalovirus infection. No antigen has been assigned to these receptors. Each CDR3 protein gets one entry after TCRdb re-called the reads with MiXCR. This table holds 650,000 to 900,000 distinct CDR3 sequences, less than 35% found once. The starting material was cultured CD8+ T cells from PBMCs, obtained from culture after CMV antigen stimulation. These receptors came from a human donor in good health (CMV status not recorded). Some clones in this sample may be carry-over from other donors' samples. CDR3s leave out the opening cysteine and the closing phenylalanine or tryptophan.

>TRBV10-3|TRBJ1-1
AISGVRTLGTEAF
>TRBV27|TRBJ2-3
ASSFSGGAWTDTQY
>TRBV12-3/TRBV12-4|TRBJ2-6
ASSFQVTDESGANVLT
>TRBV11-2|TRBJ2-7
ASRSLDRAYEQY
>TRBV9|TRBJ2-3
ASSGGGNTDTQY
>TRBV9|TRBJ2-2
ASSAPSAGITGELF
>TRBV6-1|TRBJ2-1
ASSEVTGAPYNEQF
>TRBV4-2|TRBJ2-2
ASSQVTETGYTGELF
>TRBV29-1|TRBJ1-3
SVPVTESSGNTIY
>TRBV7-9|TRBJ1-2
ASSFGDQGRALIYGYT
>TRBV27|TRBJ2-7
ASSPEGGYYEQY
>TRBV5-4|TRBJ2-7
ASSGQETSYEQY
>TRBV7-2|TRBJ2-5
ASRGLAGQETQY
>TRBV6-6|TRBJ2-1
ASRTSLNEQF
>TRBV7-8|TRBJ2-2
ASSLAVTGVPAGELF
>TRBV7-9|TRBJ2-1
ASRLDGLSVGEQF
>TRBV29-1|TRBJ1-1
SVTSGHSASYEAF
>TRBV14|TRBJ1-6
ASSHPRGESSYNSPLH
>TRBV7-9|TRBJ2-2
ASSLVQGVERGVNGELF
>TRBV15|TRBJ1-6
ATSRDLGQSPLH
>TRBV27|TRBJ1-6
ASTPVGEHSPLH
>TRBV18|TRBJ1-3
ASSPRSGDTGNTIY
>TRBV7-8|TRBJ2-2
ASSPNLGLAGELF
>TRBV5-6|TRBJ1-1
ASSSDRMEAF
>TRBV27|TRBJ1-2
ASSPTGALVGYT
>TRBV27|TRBJ2-5
ASRLRGVPQETQY
>TRBV20-1|TRBJ1-5
SASRSDSNQPQH
>TRBV20-1|TRBJ2-3
SARDPVWTDTQY
>TRBV5-1|TRBJ2-1
ASSFRLAGGTNEQF
>TRBV6-1|TRBJ1-5
ASNSGVGQPQH
>TRBV7-3|TRBJ1-1
ASSSGPTGRTEAF
>TRBV10-3|TRBJ2-2
AMEVGRELF
>TRBV4-1|TRBJ2-5
ASSLRTGEQGGETQY
>TRBV12-3/TRBV12-4|TRBJ2-2
ASSPSGSRAATGELF
>TRBV7-2|TRBJ2-1
ASSPWGQGGYNEQF
>TRBV5-1|TRBJ1-2
ASSLVAANNYGYT
>TRBV7-2|TRBJ2-4
ASSLRLFGGGTGGGKNIQY
>TRBV12-3/TRBV12-4|TRBJ1-1
ASSSPGKNTEAF
>TRBV27|TRBJ1-2
ASSLTGTVNYGYT
>TRBV10-1|TRBJ2-7
ASSDPPYEQY
>TRBV27|TRBJ2-3
ASSGQLLSTDTQY
>TRBV6-6|TRBJ2-6
ASTNPGTGERSGANVLT
>TRBV7-2|TRBJ1-1
ASSLRQGNTEAF
>TRBV6-1|TRBJ2-1
VTSHRGIDNEQF
>TRBV4-1|TRBJ1-1
ASSQDGGLQGAF
>TRBV4-1|TRBJ2-7
ASSHPQGRGYEQY
>TRBV27|TRBJ2-7
ASSFLFGSYEQY
>TRBV7-9|TRBJ2-5
ASSPGLAGEETQY